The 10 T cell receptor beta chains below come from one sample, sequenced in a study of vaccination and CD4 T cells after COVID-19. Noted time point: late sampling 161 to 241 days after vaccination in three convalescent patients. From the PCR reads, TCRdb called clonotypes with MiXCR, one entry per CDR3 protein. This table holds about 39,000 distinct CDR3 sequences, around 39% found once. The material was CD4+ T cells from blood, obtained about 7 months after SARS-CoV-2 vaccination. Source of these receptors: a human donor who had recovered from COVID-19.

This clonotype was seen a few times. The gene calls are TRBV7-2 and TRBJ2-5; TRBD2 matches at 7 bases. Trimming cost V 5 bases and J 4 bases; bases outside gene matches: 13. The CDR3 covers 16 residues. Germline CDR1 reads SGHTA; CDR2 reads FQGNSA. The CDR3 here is CASSLGVAGVVETQYF. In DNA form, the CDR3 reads TGTGCCAGCAGCCTTGGGGTGGCGGGAGTGGTAGAGACCCAGTACTTC.

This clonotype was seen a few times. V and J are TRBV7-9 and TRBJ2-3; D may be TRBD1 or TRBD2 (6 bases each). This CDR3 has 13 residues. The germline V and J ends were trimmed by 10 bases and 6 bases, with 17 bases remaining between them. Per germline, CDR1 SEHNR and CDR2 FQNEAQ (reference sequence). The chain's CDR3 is CAILSGGGDTQYF. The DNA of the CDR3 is TGTGCCATCCTTAGCGGAGGGGGGGATACGCAGTATTTT.

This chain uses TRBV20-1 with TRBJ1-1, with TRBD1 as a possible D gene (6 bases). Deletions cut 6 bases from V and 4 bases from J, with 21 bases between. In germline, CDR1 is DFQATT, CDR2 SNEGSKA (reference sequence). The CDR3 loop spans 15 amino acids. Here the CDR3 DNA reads TGCAGTGCCTCCGCCCCATCCACAGGGCGCACTGAAGCTTTCTTT. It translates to CSASAPSTGRTEAFF.

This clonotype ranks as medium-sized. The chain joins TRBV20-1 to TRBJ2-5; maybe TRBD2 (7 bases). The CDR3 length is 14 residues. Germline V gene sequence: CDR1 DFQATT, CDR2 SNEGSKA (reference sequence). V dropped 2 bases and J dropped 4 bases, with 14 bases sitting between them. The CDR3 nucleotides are TGCAGTGCTAGAACAGGGAGGGTATCAGAGACCCAGTACTTC. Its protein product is CSARTGRVSETQYF.

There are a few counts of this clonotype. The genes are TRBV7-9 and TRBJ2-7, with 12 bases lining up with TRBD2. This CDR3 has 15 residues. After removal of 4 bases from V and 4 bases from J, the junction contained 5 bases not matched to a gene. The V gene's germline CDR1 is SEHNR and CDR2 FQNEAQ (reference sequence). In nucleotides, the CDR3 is TGTGCCAGCAGCTGGACTAGCGGGATTCTATACGAGCAGTACTTC. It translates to CASSWTSGILYEQYF.

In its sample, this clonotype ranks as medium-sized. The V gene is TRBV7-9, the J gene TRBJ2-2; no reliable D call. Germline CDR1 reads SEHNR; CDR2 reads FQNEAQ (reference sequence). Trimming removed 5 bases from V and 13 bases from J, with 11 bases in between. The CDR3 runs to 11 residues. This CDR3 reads CASSLTRGLFF. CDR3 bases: TGTGCCAGCAGCCTGACACGCGGGCTGTTTTTT.

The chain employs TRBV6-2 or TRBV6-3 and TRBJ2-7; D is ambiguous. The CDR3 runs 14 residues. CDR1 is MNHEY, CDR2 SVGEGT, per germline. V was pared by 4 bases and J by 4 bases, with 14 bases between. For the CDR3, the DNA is TGTGCCAGCAGTTCCCAGGCGTTTCCATACGAGCAGTACTTC. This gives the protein CASSSQAFPYEQYF.

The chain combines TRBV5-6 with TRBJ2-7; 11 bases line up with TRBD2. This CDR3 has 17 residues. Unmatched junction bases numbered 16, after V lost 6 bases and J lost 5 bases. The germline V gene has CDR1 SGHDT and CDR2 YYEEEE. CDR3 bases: TGTGCCAGCACTCTTCAGGAACTAGCGGGGGAGTCCAACGAGCAGTACTTC. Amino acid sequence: CASTLQELAGESNEQYF. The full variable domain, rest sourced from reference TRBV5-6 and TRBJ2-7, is DAGVTQSPTHLIKTRGQQVTLRCSPKSGHDTVSWYQQALGQGPQFIFQYYEEEERQRGNFPDRFSGHQFPNYSSELNVNALLLGDSALYLCASTLQELAGESNEQYFGPGTRLTVT.

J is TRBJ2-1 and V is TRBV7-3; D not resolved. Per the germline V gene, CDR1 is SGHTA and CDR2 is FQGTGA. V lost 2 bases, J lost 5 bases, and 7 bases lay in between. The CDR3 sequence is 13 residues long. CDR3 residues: CASSLLADNEQFF. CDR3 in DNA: TGTGCCAGCAGCTTATTGGCGGACAATGAGCAGTTCTTC.

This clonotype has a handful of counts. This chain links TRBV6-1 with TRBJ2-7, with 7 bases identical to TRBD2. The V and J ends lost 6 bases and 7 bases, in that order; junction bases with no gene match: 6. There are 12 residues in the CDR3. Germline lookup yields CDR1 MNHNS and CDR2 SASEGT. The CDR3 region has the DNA TGTGCCAGCAGACGGGAGGCCAGGGAGCAGTACTTC. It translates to CASRREAREQYF.